The T cell receptor (beta chain) under discussion was sequenced for a study of Graves' ophthalmopathy and Graves' hyperthyroidism. Amplifying from RNA transcripts, the study obtained TCR beta CDR3 regions. A first-round RT-PCR used HTBI primers, followed by a second-round multiplex PCR. TCRdb independently ran MiXCR on the multiplex PCR reads; one entry per CDR3 protein. The top ten hold about 40% of the sample, which has about 740,000 distinct CDR3 sequences, approximately 40% seen once. A note on this clonotype: At one end, the junction sequence differs from germline, possibly due to a read error.

If patients had other autoimmune diseases, uncontrolled infections, pregnancy or lactation, they were excluded. The receptor was derived from an adult man with Graves' ophthalmopathy. Sequencing was performed on peripheral blood.

The CDR3 here is CASSPQGAGQGTQYF. The CDR3, as DNA: TGTGCCAGCAGTCCCCAAGGGGCGGGCCAAGGGACCCAGTACTTC. This chain uses TRBV6-2 or TRBV6-3 with TRBJ2-5, with D perhaps matching TRBD1 or TRBD2 (5 bases each). The germline V gene encodes CDR1 MNHEY and CDR2 SVGEGT. The CDR3 sequence is 15 residues long.